This passage covers 18 T cell receptor beta chains from one sample sequenced in a study of blood T cell repertoires in COVID-19. Here immunoSEQ multiplex PCR was the method, and the copy in TCRdb shows in-frame clones only, minus some. There are roughly 150,000 clones in the sample; 70% to 85% occur only once, and 6.5% to 7.5% lies in the top ten. The sequenced sample was peripheral blood. Receptor source: a man aged 80 or over with COVID-19, enrolled during active disease.

V and J are TRBV18 and TRBJ2-2; weak D call: TRBD1 (5 bases). Trimming pared 7 bases from V and 5 bases from J, leaving 14 bases between. CDR1 KGHSH and CDR2 LQKENI come from the germline V gene. CDR3 size: 14 residues. DNA for the CDR3: TGTGCCAGCTTGCCGGACACTGGAACCGGGGAGCTGTTTTTT. It is translated as CASLPDTGTGELFF. The entire variable domain, with the rest obtained from reference TRBV18 and TRBJ2-2, is as follows: NAGVMQNPRHLVRRRGQEARLRCSPMKGHSHVYWYRQLPEEGLKFMVYLQKENIIDESGMPKERFSAEFPKEGPSILRIQQVVRGDSAAYFCASLPDTGTGELFFGEGSRLTVL.

The rearrangement joins TRBV6-4 to TRBJ1-2, with D tentatively TRBD1 (5 bases). Looked up from germline, CDR1 is MRHNA and CDR2 is SNTAGT. The CDR3 is made up of 15 amino acids. Trimming stripped 2 bases from V and 3 bases from J, with 13 bases between. This chain's CDR3 is CASSDNWGSDYGYTF. Here the CDR3 DNA reads TGTGCCAGCAGTGACAATTGGGGCAGCGACTATGGCTACACCTTC.

The V gene is TRBV14, the J gene TRBJ1-4, with a possible D match to TRBD1 (5 bases). Germline values: CDR1 SGHDN, CDR2 FVKESK. V gave up 1 base and J gave up 1 base, with 10 bases separating them. The CDR3 length is 16 residues. The CDR3 is CASSQGSGGTNEKLFF. For the CDR3, the DNA is TGTGCCAGCAGCCAAGGATCGGGGGGAACTAATGAAAAACTGTTTTTT.

This chain uses TRBV5-1 with TRBJ1-1; 8 positions match TRBD1. The V and J ends lost 5 bases and 4 bases, in that order; junction bases with no gene match: 7. Germline CDR1 and CDR2: SGHRS and YFSETQ. This CDR3 has 14 amino acids. The CDR3 spells CASRRDRWGTEAFF. CDR3 sequence (DNA): TGCGCCAGCAGACGGGACAGGTGGGGCACTGAAGCTTTCTTT.

DNA for the CDR3: TGTGCCAGCAGTCTACAGGGCCCCACGGCTTTCTTT. Translation gives CASSLQGPTAFF. The V gene is TRBV6-6, the J gene TRBJ1-1; possible D gene TRBD1, 6 bases. CDR3 length: 12 amino acids. Trimming stripped 5 bases from V and 11 bases from J, with 15 bases between. Germline V lookup: CDR1 MNHNY, CDR2 SVGAGI (reference sequence).

The chain has TRBV2 and TRBJ1-5; 7 bases agree with TRBD1. V lost 3 bases to trimming and J lost 1 base; unmatched junction nucleotides: 3. CDR1 is SNHLY, CDR2 FYNNEI, per germline. This CDR3 has 15 residues. CDR3 sequence reads: CASSDLQGSNQPQHF. In DNA, the CDR3 is TGTGCCAGCAGTGACCTACAGGGGAGCAATCAGCCCCAGCATTTT.

This chain uses TRBV5-1 with TRBJ1-1; perhaps TRBD1 as D (5 bases). The CDR3 consists of 14 residues. The germline CDR1 and CDR2 sequences are SGHRS and YFSETQ. Trimming took off 4 bases at V and 0 bases at J, with 10 bases between the two ends. The CDR3 is CASSAGPMNTEAFF. CDR3 DNA: TGCGCCAGCAGCGCGGGACCTATGAACACTGAAGCTTTCTTT.

This sequence joins TRBV6-2 or TRBV6-3 and TRBJ2-7; 8 nucleotides match TRBD1. This CDR3 is 14 amino acids long. Germline V CDR1 and CDR2: MNHEY, SVGEGT. After removal of 3 bases from V and 4 bases from J, the junction contained 5 bases not matched to a gene. The CDR3 coding sequence is TGTGCCAGCAGTTATCAGGGGGCTCTATACGAGCAGTACTTC. Its protein is CASSYQGALYEQYF.

The chain combines TRBV4-2 with TRBJ2-6; 14 bases match TRBD2. In germline, CDR1 is LGHNA, CDR2 YNFKEQ. This CDR3 has 19 amino acids. Trimming at V came to 4 bases and at J to 0 bases, leaving 5 bases not matched to a gene. The DNA of the CDR3 is TGTGCCAGCAGCCCACGCGGACTAGCGGGGGGCTCTGGGGCCAACGTCCTGACTTTC. Protein product: CASSPRGLAGGSGANVLTF.

The genes are TRBV9 and TRBJ2-5; the D gene is possibly TRBD2 (6 bases). The CDR3 spans 15 residues. Trimming took off 0 bases at V and 5 bases at J, with 14 bases between the two ends. Germline CDR1 and CDR2: SGDLS and YYNGEE. CDR3 region: CASSVVAGFGETQYF. The CDR3 DNA sequence: TGTGCCAGCAGCGTAGTTGCGGGGTTTGGGGAGACCCAGTACTTC. Full variable domain (missing parts from reference TRBV9 and TRBJ2-5): DSGVTQTPKHLITATGQRVTLRCSPRSGDLSVYWYQQSLDQGLQFLIQYYNGEERAKGNILERFSAQQFPDLHSELNLSSLELGDSALYFCASSVVAGFGETQYFGPGTRLLVL.

About this clone: The germline gene is not matched at one end of the junction; a read error may be the cause. This rearrangement joins TRBV29-1 to TRBJ1-1; D call uncertain. Germline V gives CDR1 SQVTM, CDR2 ANQGSEA. The length of the CDR3 is 13 residues. In DNA, the CDR3 is TGCAGCGTAGTCCCCAAACAGAACTCTGAAGCTTTCTTT. Its translation: CSVVPKQNSEAFF.

The V gene is TRBV7-2, the J gene TRBJ1-5, with 8 positions matching TRBD1. V shed 5 bases and J 6 bases; nucleotides not matched to a gene: 9. The germline gives CDR1 SGHTA, CDR2 FQGNSA. The CDR3 is 15 amino acids. DNA of the CDR3: TGTGCCAGCAGCGCACTGACAGGGGCCGGTCAGCCCCAGCATTTT. Translation: CASSALTGAGQPQHF.

The chain combines TRBV6-2 or TRBV6-3 with TRBJ2-7, with 7 bases fitting TRBD1. Germline V lookup: CDR1 MNHEY, CDR2 SVGEGT. The CDR3 has 13 residues. V trimming: 5 bases; J trimming: 3 bases; junction bases outside the gene matches: 4. CDR3 in DNA: TGTGCCAGCAGTCGGACAGGTTTCTACGAGCAGTACTTC. Translating gives CASSRTGFYEQYF.

This clone came up a few times. The chain is built from TRBV21-1 and TRBJ1-6; the table's D call of TRBD1 was not tested on the DNA. TRBV21-1 is a documented pseudogene. The CDR3 consists of 16 residues. CDR3 sequence reads: CASSKVGDRGNSPLHF. The CDR3 nucleotides are TGTGCCAGCAGCAAAGTAGGAGACAGGGGCAATTCACCCCTCCACTTT.

The V gene is TRBV5-1, the J gene TRBJ1-5; D is undetermined. Germline CDR1 is SGHRS and CDR2 is YFSETQ. Trimming took off 0 bases at V and 3 bases at J, with 7 bases between the two ends. The CDR3 extends over 14 amino acids. The CDR3 loop is CASSLGGNNQPQHF. The CDR3 DNA sequence: TGCGCCAGCAGCTTGGGAGGGAACAATCAGCCCCAGCATTTT.

The chain is built from TRBV24-1 and TRBJ2-3; the D gene is possibly TRBD1 (6 bases). The V and J ends lost 0 bases and 3 bases respectively, with 12 bases between them. There are 16 residues in the CDR3. Per germline, CDR1 KGHDR and CDR2 SFDVKD. DNA for the CDR3: TGTGCCACCAGTGATTTGCCGGGAAGGGGGACAGATACGCAGTATTTT. This codes for CATSDLPGRGTDTQYF.

This sequence joins TRBV28 and TRBJ1-4; tentatively, D is TRBD1 (6 bases). The CDR3 length is 15 residues. Trimming stripped 1 base from V and 5 bases from J, with 11 bases between. CDR1 MDHEN and CDR2 SYDVKM come from the germline V gene. CDR3 in amino acids: CASSLSGTPNEKLFF. The CDR3 DNA sequence: TGTGCCAGCAGTTTATCCGGGACACCGAATGAAAAACTGTTTTTT.

V and J are TRBV27 and TRBJ2-4; TRBD2 matches at 9 bases. This CDR3 has 13 amino acids. V lost 6 bases and J lost 6; bases outside the gene matches: 3. Germline V gene lookup returns CDR1 MNHEY and CDR2 SMNVEV (reference sequence). The CDR3 bases are TGTGCCAGCAGGCCAGCGGGAGGAAACATTCAGTACTTC. Translated, it gives CASRPAGGNIQYF.